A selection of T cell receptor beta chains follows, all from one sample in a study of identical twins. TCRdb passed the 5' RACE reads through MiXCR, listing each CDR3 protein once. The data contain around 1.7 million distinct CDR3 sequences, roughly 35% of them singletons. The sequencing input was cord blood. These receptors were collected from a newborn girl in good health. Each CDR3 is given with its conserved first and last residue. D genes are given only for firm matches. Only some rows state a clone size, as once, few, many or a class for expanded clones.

CDR3aa: CASSSRDRGELRGYF; CDR3nt: TGTGCCAGCAGCTCCCGGGACAGGGGCGAATTGAGGGGGTATTTT; abundance: -; d_gene: TRBD1; v_gene: TRBV11-2; j_gene: TRBJ2-3
CDR3aa: CASSLRVRGTGGASQPQHF; CDR3nt: TGTGCCAGCAGTTTAAGAGTTCGGGGGACAGGGGGCGCGAGTCAGCCCCAGCATTTT; abundance: few; d_gene: TRBD1; v_gene: TRBV28; j_gene: TRBJ1-5
CDR3aa: CASSLAQGWSPNQPQHF; CDR3nt: TGTGCCAGCAGCTTAGCACAGGGGTGGTCCCCCAATCAGCCCCAGCATTTT; abundance: -; d_gene: TRBD1; v_gene: TRBV7-2; j_gene: TRBJ1-5
CDR3aa: CATSSGVYNEQFF; CDR3nt: TGTGCCACCAGTTCGGGGGTATACAATGAGCAGTTCTTC; abundance: -; d_gene: -; v_gene: TRBV24-1; j_gene: TRBJ2-1
CDR3aa: CASSQDSSSYNKQFF; CDR3nt: TGTGCCAGCAGCCAAGACTCTAGCTCCTACAATAAGCAGTTCTTC; abundance: -; d_gene: -; v_gene: TRBV4-2; j_gene: TRBJ2-1
CDR3aa: CASSQVAGAAKNIQYF; CDR3nt: TGCGCCAGCAGCCAAGTTGCGGGGGCAGCCAAAAACATTCAGTACTTC; abundance: -; d_gene: -; v_gene: TRBV4-1; j_gene: TRBJ2-4
CDR3aa: CASSLISWAGELFF; CDR3nt: TGTGCCAGCAGTTTGATTAGCTGGGCCGGGGAGCTGTTTTTT; abundance: -; d_gene: -; v_gene: TRBV28; j_gene: TRBJ2-2
CDR3aa: CASSQARTGTGAPYEQYF; CDR3nt: TGTGCCAGCAGCCAAGCTCGAACTGGGACAGGCGCTCCCTACGAGCAGTACTTC; abundance: -; d_gene: TRBD1; v_gene: TRBV16; j_gene: TRBJ2-7
CDR3aa: CASSLQGSTSYEQYF; CDR3nt: TGTGCCAGCAGCTTACAGGGCTCGACCTCCTACGAGCAGTACTTC; abundance: -; d_gene: -; v_gene: TRBV7-2; j_gene: TRBJ2-7
CDR3aa: CASSSPGLATDEQYF; CDR3nt: TGTGCCAGCAGTTCACCGGGACTAGCGACGGATGAGCAGTACTTC; abundance: -; d_gene: TRBD2; v_gene: TRBV12-3/TRBV12-4; j_gene: TRBJ2-7
CDR3aa: CSARLLAGYTDTQYF; CDR3nt: TGCAGTGCTAGGCTACTAGCGGGGTACACAGATACGCAGTATTTT; abundance: few; d_gene: TRBD2; v_gene: TRBV20-1; j_gene: TRBJ2-3
CDR3aa: CASSQDGRSGGTYEQYF; CDR3nt: TGCGCCAGCAGCCAAGATGGTCGTAGCGGGGGCACCTACGAGCAGTACTTC; abundance: -; d_gene: TRBD2; v_gene: TRBV4-1; j_gene: TRBJ2-7
CDR3aa: CSARSGTRGSTDTQYF; CDR3nt: TGCAGCGCTCGAAGCGGGACGCGGGGTAGCACAGATACGCAGTATTTT; abundance: -; d_gene: TRBD2; v_gene: TRBV29-1; j_gene: TRBJ2-3
CDR3aa: CASSNPGRGTYGYTF; CDR3nt: TGTGCCAGCAGCAATCCGGGACGAGGGACCTATGGCTACACCTTC; abundance: few; d_gene: -; v_gene: TRBV7-2; j_gene: TRBJ1-2
CDR3aa: CASRAQQGRSTEAFF; CDR3nt: TGTGCCAGCAGGGCACAACAGGGAAGGTCCACTGAAGCTTTCTTT; abundance: few; d_gene: -; v_gene: TRBV6-4; j_gene: TRBJ1-1
CDR3aa: CASSPGTGEDTQYF; CDR3nt: TGTGCTAGCAGCCCCGGGACAGGGGAAGATACGCAGTATTTT; abundance: -; d_gene: TRBD1; v_gene: TRBV7-7; j_gene: TRBJ2-3
CDR3aa: CASSPIVSYNEQFF; CDR3nt: TGTGCCAGCAGTCCTATCGTCTCCTACAATGAGCAGTTCTTC; abundance: -; d_gene: -; v_gene: TRBV28; j_gene: TRBJ2-1
CDR3aa: CAIKGAEYNEQFF; CDR3nt: TGTGCCATCAAGGGGGCGGAATACAATGAGCAGTTCTTC; abundance: -; d_gene: TRBD1; v_gene: TRBV10-3; j_gene: TRBJ2-1
CDR3aa: CASSLPGGATEKLFF; CDR3nt: TGTGCCAGCAGCCTTCCAGGAGGTGCTACGGAAAAACTGTTTTTT; abundance: -; d_gene: -; v_gene: TRBV11-1; j_gene: TRBJ1-4
CDR3aa: CASSARPGLTYEQYF; CDR3nt: TGTGCCAGCAGCGCGCGACCGGGACTCACTTACGAGCAGTACTTC; abundance: few; d_gene: -; v_gene: TRBV9; j_gene: TRBJ2-7
CDR3aa: CASSQDGLGPNTGELFF; CDR3nt: TGTGCCAGCAGCCAAGATGGGCTAGGGCCGAACACCGGGGAGCTGTTTTTT; abundance: few; d_gene: -; v_gene: TRBV4-2; j_gene: TRBJ2-2
CDR3aa: CASSYGGRPTDTQYF; CDR3nt: TGTGCCAGCAGTTACGGCGGGAGGCCCACAGATACGCAGTATTTT; abundance: -; d_gene: TRBD2; v_gene: TRBV6-2/TRBV6-3; j_gene: TRBJ2-3
CDR3aa: CSARDEASKTDTQYF; CDR3nt: TGCAGTGCTAGAGATGAGGCTAGCAAAACAGATACGCAGTATTTT; abundance: few; d_gene: -; v_gene: TRBV20-1; j_gene: TRBJ2-3
CDR3aa: CASSGQHDNQPQHF; CDR3nt: TGTGCCAGCAGTGGACAGCACGACAATCAGCCCCAGCATTTT; abundance: few; d_gene: -; v_gene: TRBV6-1; j_gene: TRBJ1-5
CDR3aa: CASSLPGTVNEQYF; CDR3nt: TGTGCCAGCAGTTTACCCGGGACAGTGAATGAGCAGTACTTC; abundance: -; d_gene: TRBD1; v_gene: TRBV12-3/TRBV12-4; j_gene: TRBJ2-5
CDR3aa: CARSRLAGQETQYF; CDR3nt: TGTGCCCGCAGCCGACTAGCGGGCCAAGAGACCCAGTACTTC; abundance: -; d_gene: TRBD2; v_gene: TRBV3-1; j_gene: TRBJ2-5
CDR3aa: CASSFSRDPYNEQYF; CDR3nt: TGTGCCAGCAGCTTTTCCCGGGACCCGTACAATGAGCAGTACTTC; abundance: -; d_gene: -; v_gene: TRBV7-8; j_gene: TRBJ2-5
CDR3aa: CASTRSGQGGYTF; CDR3nt: TGTGCCAGTACACGGTCGGGACAGGGCGGCTACACCTTC; abundance: few; d_gene: TRBD1; v_gene: TRBV19; j_gene: TRBJ1-2
CDR3aa: CASSERTGGSYEQYF; CDR3nt: TGTGCCAGCAGTGAACGGACAGGGGGCTCCTACGAGCAGTACTTC; abundance: few; d_gene: TRBD1; v_gene: TRBV25-1; j_gene: TRBJ2-7
CDR3aa: CASKKGGNQPQHF; CDR3nt: TGTGCCAGCAAAAAAGGGGGCAATCAGCCCCAGCATTTT; abundance: -; d_gene: -; v_gene: TRBV12-3/TRBV12-4; j_gene: TRBJ1-5
CDR3aa: CSARRPGRRNTEAFF; CDR3nt: TGCAGTGCTAGACGGCCCGGAAGGAGGAACACTGAAGCTTTCTTT; abundance: -; d_gene: -; v_gene: TRBV20-1; j_gene: TRBJ1-1
CDR3aa: CSARGESSYNEQFF; CDR3nt: TGCAGTGCTAGAGGAGAGAGCTCCTACAATGAGCAGTTCTTC; abundance: -; d_gene: -; v_gene: TRBV20-1; j_gene: TRBJ2-1
CDR3aa: CASSLIWAEETQYF; CDR3nt: TGTGCCAGCAGCTTAATTTGGGCGGAAGAGACCCAGTACTTC; abundance: many; d_gene: -; v_gene: TRBV13; j_gene: TRBJ2-5
CDR3aa: CASSVGAGGRDDSPLHF; CDR3nt: TGCGCCAGCAGCGTTGGGGCAGGGGGCAGAGACGATTCACCCCTCCACTTT; abundance: -; d_gene: TRBD1; v_gene: TRBV5-1; j_gene: TRBJ1-6
CDR3aa: CASSLTPRIFSYEQYF; CDR3nt: TGTGCCAGCAGCTTAACACCTCGTATTTTCTCCTACGAGCAGTACTTC; abundance: few; d_gene: -; v_gene: TRBV7-2; j_gene: TRBJ2-7
CDR3aa: CSVATSGSGEQFF; CDR3nt: TGCAGTGTAGCGACTAGCGGGAGTGGTGAGCAGTTCTTC; abundance: -; d_gene: TRBD2; v_gene: TRBV20-1; j_gene: TRBJ2-1
CDR3aa: CASSPTYGLAGWYNEQFF; CDR3nt: TGTGCCAGCAGCCCAACGTACGGACTAGCGGGATGGTACAATGAGCAGTTCTTC; abundance: -; d_gene: TRBD2; v_gene: TRBV7-2; j_gene: TRBJ2-1